The 2 T cell receptor beta chains below were found in one sample sequenced in a study of Ad26.COV2.S vaccination and SARS-CoV-2 variants. Sequencing used immunoSEQ multiplex PCR; TCRdb keeps in-frame clones, though not all of them. The sample holds approximately 400,000 clones; 92% are singletons and the top ten take 3.9%. The material was peripheral blood, obtained after recovery from COVID-19. The receptor source for this set is a human donor who had recovered from COVID-19.

The rearrangement joins TRBV11-2 to TRBJ2-7; D is ambiguous. CDR3 length equals 13 residues. The V and J ends lost 7 bases and 0 bases respectively, with 10 bases between them. Looked up from germline, CDR1 is SGHAT and CDR2 is FQNNGV. CDR3 protein: CASTTDGSYEQYF. The DNA for the CDR3 is TGTGCCAGCACCACCGACGGCTCCTACGAGCAGTACTTC.

V is TRBV27 and J is TRBJ1-3; D remains ambiguous. Trimming removed 8 bases at V and 2 bases at J, with 13 bases between. Per the germline V gene, CDR1 is MNHEY and CDR2 is SMNVEV (reference sequence). The CDR3 totals 14 residues. DNA of the CDR3: TGTGCCAGCGCTAACCCGGGCACTGGAAACACCATATATTTT. It yields the protein CASANPGTGNTIYF.